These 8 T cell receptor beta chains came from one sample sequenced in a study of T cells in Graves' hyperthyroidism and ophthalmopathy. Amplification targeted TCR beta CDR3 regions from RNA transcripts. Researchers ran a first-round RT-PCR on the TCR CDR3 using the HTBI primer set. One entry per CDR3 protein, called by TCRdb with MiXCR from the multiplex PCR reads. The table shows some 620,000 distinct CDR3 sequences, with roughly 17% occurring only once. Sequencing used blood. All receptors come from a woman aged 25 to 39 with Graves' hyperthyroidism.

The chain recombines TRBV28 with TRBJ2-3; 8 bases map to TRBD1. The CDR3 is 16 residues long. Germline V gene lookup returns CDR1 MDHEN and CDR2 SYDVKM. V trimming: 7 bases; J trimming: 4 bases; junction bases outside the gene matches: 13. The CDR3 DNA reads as TGTGCCAGCACCCCGAACCCCCGACAGGGGTCAGATACGCAGTATTTT. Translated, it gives CASTPNPRQGSDTQYF.

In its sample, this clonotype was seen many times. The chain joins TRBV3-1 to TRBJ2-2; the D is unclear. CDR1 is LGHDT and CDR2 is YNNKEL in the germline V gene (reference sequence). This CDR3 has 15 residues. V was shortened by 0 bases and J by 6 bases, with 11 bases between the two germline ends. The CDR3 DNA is TGTGCCAGCAGCCAAGAGTTCGGACGCCCCGGGGAGCTGTTTTTT. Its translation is CASSQEFGRPGELFF.

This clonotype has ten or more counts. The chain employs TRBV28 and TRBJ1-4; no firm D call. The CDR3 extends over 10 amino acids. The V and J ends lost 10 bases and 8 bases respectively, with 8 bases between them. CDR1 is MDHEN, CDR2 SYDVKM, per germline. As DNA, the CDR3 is TGTGCCACAAATAGGGAAAAACTGTTTTTT. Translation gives CATNREKLFF. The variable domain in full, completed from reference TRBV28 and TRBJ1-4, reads DVKVTQSSRYLVKRTGEKVFLECVQDMDHENMFWYRQDPGLGLRLIYFSYDVKMKEKGDIPEGYSVSREKKERFSLILESASTNQTSMYLCATNREKLFFGSGTQLSVL.

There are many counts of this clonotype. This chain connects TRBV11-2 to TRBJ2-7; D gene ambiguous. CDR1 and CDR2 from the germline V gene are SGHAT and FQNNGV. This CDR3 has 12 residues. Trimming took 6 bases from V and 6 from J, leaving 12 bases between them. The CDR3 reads CASRYQAGEQYF. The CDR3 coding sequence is TGTGCCAGCAGATACCAAGCCGGCGAGCAGTACTTC.

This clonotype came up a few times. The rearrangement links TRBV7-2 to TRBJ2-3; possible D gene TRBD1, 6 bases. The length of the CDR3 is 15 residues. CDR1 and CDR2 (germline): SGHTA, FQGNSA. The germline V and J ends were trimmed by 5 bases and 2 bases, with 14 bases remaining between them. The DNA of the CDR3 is TGTGCCAGCAGCCCACAGGGATCTTACACAGATACGCAGTATTTT. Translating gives CASSPQGSYTDTQYF.

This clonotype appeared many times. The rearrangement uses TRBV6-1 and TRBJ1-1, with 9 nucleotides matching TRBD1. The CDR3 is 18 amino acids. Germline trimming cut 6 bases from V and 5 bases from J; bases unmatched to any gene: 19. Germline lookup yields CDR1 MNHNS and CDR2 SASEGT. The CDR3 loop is CASRPAQGARSYGTEAFF. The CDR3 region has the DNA TGTGCCAGCAGACCCGCACAGGGGGCGAGGTCGTACGGGACTGAAGCTTTCTTT.

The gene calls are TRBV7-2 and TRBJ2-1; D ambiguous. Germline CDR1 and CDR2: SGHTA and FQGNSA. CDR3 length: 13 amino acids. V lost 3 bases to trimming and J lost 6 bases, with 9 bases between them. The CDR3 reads CASSFFRSNEQFF. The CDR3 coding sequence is TGTGCCAGCAGCTTTTTCAGGTCCAATGAGCAGTTCTTC.

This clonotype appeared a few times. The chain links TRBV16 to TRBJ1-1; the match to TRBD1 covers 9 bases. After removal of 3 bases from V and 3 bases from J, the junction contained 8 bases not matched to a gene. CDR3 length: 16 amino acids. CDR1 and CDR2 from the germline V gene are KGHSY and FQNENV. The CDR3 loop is CASSQGQGFTHTEAFF. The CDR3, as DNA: TGTGCCAGCAGCCAGGGACAGGGTTTTACCCACACTGAAGCTTTCTTT.